This section outlines one T cell receptor beta chain sequence together with its context. The sample carries other DNA sequences with the same CDR3. The table came from immunoSEQ multiplex PCR; TCRdb's copy has only in-frame clones and leaves some out. This table has around 200,000 clones, over 75% appearing once. This entry belongs to a study of blood T cell repertoires in COVID-19. Study in general: PBMCs, B-cell-depleted T cells, or T cells provided the cDNA or gDNA that made up the material.

From germline, CDR1 is SGHRS and CDR2 YFSETQ. The CDR3 loop spans 15 amino acids. The trim removed 1 base at V and 1 base at J, leaving 2 bases unmatched. The chain combines TRBV5-1 with TRBJ1-5; the match to TRBD1 covers 7 bases. This receptor was obtained from a person aged 70 to 79 with COVID-19, enrolled during active disease. The sequencing input was peripheral blood. The CDR3 protein is CASSLTGDSNQPQHF. The CDR3 DNA reads as TGCGCCAGCAGCTTGACAGGGGACAGCAATCAGCCCCAGCATTTT.